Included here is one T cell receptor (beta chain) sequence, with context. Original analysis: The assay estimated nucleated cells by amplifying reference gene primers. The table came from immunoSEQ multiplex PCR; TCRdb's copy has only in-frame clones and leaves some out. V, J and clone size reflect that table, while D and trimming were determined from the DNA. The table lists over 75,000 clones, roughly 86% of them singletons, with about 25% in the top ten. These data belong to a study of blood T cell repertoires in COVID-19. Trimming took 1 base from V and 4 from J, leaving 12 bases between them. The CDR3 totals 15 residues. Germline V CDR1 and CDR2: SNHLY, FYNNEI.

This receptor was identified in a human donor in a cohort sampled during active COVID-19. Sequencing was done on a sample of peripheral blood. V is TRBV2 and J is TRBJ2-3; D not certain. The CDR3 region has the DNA TGTGCCAGCAGTGAAGGACTTACATGGTCAGATACGCAGTATTTT. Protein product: CASSEGLTWSDTQYF.